This T cell receptor (beta chain) derives from a study of identical twins. TCRdb fed the 5' RACE reads into MiXCR, producing one record per CDR3 protein. The sample comprises 500,000 to 700,000 distinct CDR3 sequences, around 7.5% of which are singletons, and 1.5% to 2% rests with the top ten. The study, taken as a whole, reports: Reduced insertions were recorded for abundant cord blood beta clonotypes, with no such pattern in memory repertoires.

This clonotype was recorded many times. Antigen: not known. This CDR3 contains 16 residues. J gave up 8 bases and V 6 bases, and 18 bases lay outside the gene matches. Germline CDR1 and CDR2: SQVTM and ANQGSEA. The same sample was also studied in work on yellow fever vaccine responses in identical twins.

The V gene is TRBV29-1, the J gene TRBJ2-1, with 8 bases fitting TRBD2. The sample consisted of PBMCs. The clonotype was recovered from a woman between 18 and 29 years old in good health. The CDR3 coding sequence is TGCAGCGTAGAGGGCAGGGGACTAGTCAATATTTATGAGCAGTTCTTC. It specifies CSVEGRGLVNIYEQFF.